This T cell receptor beta chain came from a study of early T cells in non-severe SARS-CoV-2 infection. Whole-study context: From unsorted whole blood, bulk RNA was sequenced, and the chains remained unpaired.

The sample holds many counts of this clonotype. The library protocol tagged individual cDNA molecules with unique molecular identifiers. TCRdb reanalysed the 5' RACE reads using MiXCR and keeps one entry per CDR3 protein. The repertoire includes 55,000 to 75,000 distinct CDR3 sequences, roughly an eighth of them detected once, and around 1.3% sits in the top ten. Per germline, CDR1 MDHEN and CDR2 SYDVKM. V gave up 6 bases and J gave up 3 bases, with 18 bases separating them. The CDR3 consists of 16 residues. J is TRBJ2-4 and V is TRBV28; a weak D match, TRBD2 (6 bases). The specimen sequenced was whole blood. The TCR was taken from an adult who was a healthcare worker with PCR-confirmed SARS-CoV-2 infection or an uninfected control (not recorded which). The CDR3 nucleotides read TGTGCCAGCAGCCCCTTCGTTAGCGGTAACAAAAACATTCAGTACTTC. Translation gives CASSPFVSGNKNIQYF. The full variable domain, with the rest looked up from reference TRBV28 and TRBJ2-4, is DVKVTQSSRYLVKRTGEKVFLECVQDMDHENMFWYRQDPGLGLRLIYFSYDVKMKEKGDIPEGYSVSREKKERFSLILESASTNQTSMYLCASSPFVSGNKNIQYFGAGTRLSVL.